This TCR beta chain is from a study of blood T cell repertoires in COVID-19. In the authors' workflow: Reference gene primer amplification yielded estimated nucleated cell counts. Clones were sequenced by immunoSEQ multiplex PCR, and TCRdb holds only the in-frame ones, with some missing. D and trimming come from the DNA, and the V and J calls and clone size come from that table. The data contain more than 150,000 clones, 85% to 95% of them seen just once; the ten biggest clones take up 0.5% to 0.55%. The germline CDR1 and CDR2 sequences are LNHDA and SQIVND (reference sequence). Losses at the gene ends were 4 bases for V and 5 bases for J; bases not matched to a gene: 8. This CDR3 is 15 amino acids long.

The TCR originated in a man between 50 and 59 years old with acute or convalescent COVID-19. Sequencing was performed on peripheral blood. The V gene is TRBV19, the J gene TRBJ2-3; 8 nucleotides agree with TRBD2. In DNA, the CDR3 is TGTGCCAGTAGTAACCGGGGGGGCCAAATAGATACGCAGTATTTT. Protein sequence: CASSNRGGQIDTQYF.